These 17 T cell receptor beta chains were all obtained from the same sample, sequenced in a study of CD8 T cells in ankylosing spondylitis. Each CDR3 protein is one row after TCRdb ran MiXCR on the 5' RACE reads. The data contain some 840,000 distinct CDR3 sequences, 10% to 15% of them singletons. Overall study findings and caveats: One TCR beta motif, made up of several highly homologous variants, appeared characteristic of ankylosing spondylitis blood.

Their specific antigens are unknown. Input material: blood, either unsorted or a sorted T cell fraction (not recorded which). The receptor source for this set is a male donor with ankylosing spondylitis.

This clonotype showed up many times. The chain has TRBV5-1 and TRBJ2-7, with 7 nucleotides matching TRBD2. The CDR3 length is 14 residues. Per germline, CDR1 SGHRS and CDR2 YFSETQ. The junction had 9 bases not matched to a gene; V was cut back by 5 bases and J by 4 bases. Here the CDR3 DNA reads TGCGCCAGCAGAGAGGCTAGCGGAACATACGAGCAGTACTTC. The encoded protein is CASREASGTYEQYF.

This clonotype occurred many times. This rearrangement joins TRBV20-1 to TRBJ2-7; 9 bases agree with TRBD1. Trimming took 7 bases from V and 1 from J; bases not matched to a gene: 5. The CDR3 spans 13 residues. Germline V gene data show CDR1 as DFQATT and CDR2 as SNEGSKA (reference sequence). CDR3 sequence reads: CSGTTGGSYEQYF. The CDR3 DNA follows: TGCAGTGGGACGACAGGGGGGTCCTACGAGCAGTACTTC.

About this clonotype: One end of the junction does not line up with germline, which may come from a read error. V is TRBV19 and J is TRBJ1-2; 7 bases agree with TRBD1. Germline V lookup: CDR1 LNHDA, CDR2 SQIVND (reference sequence). CDR3 length: 15 amino acids. As DNA, the CDR3 is TGTGCCAGTAGCATTCGGACAGGCGTGAACTATGACTACACCTTC. It specifies CASSIRTGVNYDYTF.

This clonotype was observed a handful of times. The chain carries TRBV9 and TRBJ1-1; D gene ambiguous. CDR1 SGDLS and CDR2 YYNGEE come from the germline V gene. CDR3 length: 15 residues. V was shortened by 7 bases and J by 8 bases, with 24 bases between the two germline ends. Written as DNA, the CDR3 is TGTGCCAGCGGGAGTTCTCCCGAATCTCCGTTAGAAGCTTTCTTT. The encoded protein is CASGSSPESPLEAFF.

This clonotype was recorded at least ten times. The CDR3 sequence: CSARAWKAGEAKNIQYF. The CDR3 DNA reads TGCAGTGCTAGAGCCTGGAAGGCGGGAGAAGCCAAAAACATTCAGTACTTC. The chain couples TRBV20-1 to TRBJ2-4, with 7 bases aligning to TRBD2. CDR3 length equals 17 residues. The ends lost 1 base at V and 0 bases at J; junction bases unmatched: 9. Germline CDR1 DFQATT, CDR2 SNEGSKA (reference sequence).

V is TRBV7-2 and J is TRBJ2-5; a weak D match, TRBD2 (5 bases). This CDR3 region has 16 residues. The germline V and J ends were trimmed by 1 base and 2 bases, with 14 bases remaining between them. The V gene's germline CDR1 is SGHTA and CDR2 FQGNSA. As DNA, the CDR3 is TGTGCCAGCAGCTTAGGGTGGGGATCGGGACAAGAGACCCAGTACTTC. This sequence encodes CASSLGWGSGQETQYF.

J is TRBJ2-2 and V is TRBV10-2; weak D call: TRBD1 (6 bases). CDR1 is WSHSY and CDR2 is SAAADI in the germline V gene. This CDR3 comprises 13 residues. Trimming pared 10 bases from V and 5 bases from J, leaving 14 bases between. In DNA, the CDR3 is TGCGCCAACTACAGGGATGAGACCGGGGAGCTGTTTTTT. Protein sequence: CANYRDETGELFF.

This clonotype appeared many times. This chain joins TRBV20-1 and TRBJ2-3; 8 bases fit TRBD2. Germline CDR1 reads DFQATT; CDR2 reads SNEGSKA (reference sequence). This CDR3 is built from 14 residues. The J segment lost 2 bases and the V segment lost 6 bases, leaving 7 bases of the junction unmatched. This CDR3 reads CSAERESHTDTQYF. The DNA of the CDR3 is TGCAGTGCCGAGCGGGAGAGCCACACAGATACGCAGTATTTT.

This chain links TRBV20-1 with TRBJ2-5; TRBD2 agrees at 8 bases. The CDR3 is made up of 16 amino acids. The germline V gene encodes CDR1 DFQATT and CDR2 SNEGSKA (reference sequence). J was trimmed by 9 bases and V by 0 bases; bases with no gene match: 15. This chain's CDR3 is CSARDGGGRPYWAQYF. In nucleotides, the CDR3 is TGCAGTGCTAGAGATGGGGGCGGGAGGCCCTATTGGGCCCAGTACTTC.

In its sample, this clonotype was seen a few times. The rearrangement uses TRBV4-3 and TRBJ1-1; TRBD1 is a possible D gene (5 bases). This CDR3 comprises 15 residues. CDR1 is LGHNA, CDR2 YSLEER, per germline. Trimming took off 0 bases at V and 10 bases at J, with 18 bases between the two ends. The CDR3 protein is CASSQDFRAGLRAFF. In DNA, the CDR3 is TGCGCCAGCAGCCAAGATTTTCGGGCAGGGCTTCGAGCTTTCTTT.

The chain carries TRBV5-1 and TRBJ2-1, with D possibly being TRBD2 (5 bases). This CDR3 is 16 amino acids long. CDR1 and CDR2 from the germline V gene are SGHRS and YFSETQ. V was shortened by 2 bases and J by 0 bases, with 12 bases between the two germline ends. In DNA, the CDR3 is TGCGCCAGCAGCTTCGGAGCGGATAGCTCCTACAATGAGCAGTTCTTC. Residues: CASSFGADSSYNEQFF.

Many counts were recorded for this clonotype. The chain uses TRBV7-2 and TRBJ2-7; 7 positions agree with TRBD1. V lost 0 bases and J lost 7; bases outside the gene matches: 6. CDR1 SGHTA and CDR2 FQGNSA come from the germline V gene. The CDR3 is 14 residues long. This CDR3 is CASSLAGTAYEQYF. The CDR3 DNA reads as TGTGCCAGCAGCTTAGCTGGGACAGCATATGAGCAGTACTTC.

This clonotype was seen at least ten times. The V and J genes are TRBV4-3 and TRBJ2-2; 7 bases agree with TRBD1. CDR1 is LGHNA and CDR2 is YSLEER in the germline V gene. Losses at the gene ends were 0 bases for V and 0 bases for J; bases not matched to a gene: 7. This CDR3 is built from 18 residues. CDR3 nucleotides: TGCGCCAGCAGCCAAGATATTGTTGGGACAGCGAACACCGGGGAGCTGTTTTTT. Protein sequence: CASSQDIVGTANTGELFF.

This clonotype was seen a few times. The chain joins TRBV18 to TRBJ2-7; the match to TRBD2 covers 7 bases. The J segment lost 0 bases and the V segment lost 2 bases, leaving 4 bases of the junction unmatched. The CDR3 contains 15 residues. Germline CDR1 KGHSH, CDR2 LQKENI. CDR3 loop: CASSPGGSFSYEQYF. Written as DNA, the CDR3 is TGTGCCAGCTCACCAGGCGGGAGCTTCTCCTACGAGCAGTACTTC.

V is TRBV9 and J is TRBJ2-1; 8 positions agree with TRBD2. The trim removed 7 bases at V and 9 bases at J, leaving 6 bases unmatched. This CDR3 contains 12 residues. The germline V gene has CDR1 SGDLS and CDR2 YYNGEE. The CDR3 DNA reads as TGTGCCAGCGACCGGGCGGGGGGTGAGCAGTTCTTC. Its translation is CASDRAGGEQFF.

This clonotype came up a few times. The CDR3 sequence: CAISESGPRPEQYF. The CDR3 bases are TGTGCCATCAGTGAGTCCGGGCCCCGCCCCGAGCAGTACTTC. The chain couples TRBV10-3 to TRBJ2-7, with no clear D. This CDR3 comprises 14 residues. V was cut by 0 bases and J by 6 bases, with 12 bases left in between. Germline V CDR1 and CDR2: ENHRY, SYGVKD.

The chain links TRBV20-1 to TRBJ2-7, with 7 bases lining up with TRBD2. CDR3 length equals 13 residues. Per the germline V gene, CDR1 is DFQATT and CDR2 is SNEGSKA (reference sequence). V shed 3 bases and J 7 bases; nucleotides not matched to a gene: 9. DNA of the CDR3: TGCAGTGCTAGTCGGGGAGGGCCCGGGGAGCAGTACTTC. As protein: CSASRGGPGEQYF.